The following is a T cell receptor beta chain sequence with its context. Enrolled through a virtual design, the participants were between 18 and 89 years of age and came from under 25 US areas. Each exposed participant met a COVID-19 case in the 2 weeks preceding study entry. V was cut by 1 base and J by 2 bases, with 6 bases left in between. The V gene's germline CDR1 is LGHNA and CDR2 YNFKEQ. CDR3 length: 14 residues. The data originate from a study of blood T cell repertoires in COVID-19. Whole-study context: Samples taken during acute and convalescent COVID-19 were collected in the United States, Italy and Spain. PBMCs, B-cell-depleted T cells, or T cells were the source of the cDNA or gDNA that made up the material.

Clones were sequenced by immunoSEQ multiplex PCR, and TCRdb holds only the in-frame ones, with some missing. This repertoire shows more than 300,000 clones, over 90% found once; its top ten account for around 3.9%. The chain combines TRBV4-2 with TRBJ1-5; D is unclear. The sequence came from a woman between 25 and 40 years old who had been exposed to COVID-19. Source material: PBMCs or T cells enriched from blood (not recorded which). The CDR3 loop is CASSQGQGNQPQHF. The CDR3 coding sequence is TGTGCCAGCAGCCAAGGTCAGGGCAATCAGCCCCAGCATTTT.